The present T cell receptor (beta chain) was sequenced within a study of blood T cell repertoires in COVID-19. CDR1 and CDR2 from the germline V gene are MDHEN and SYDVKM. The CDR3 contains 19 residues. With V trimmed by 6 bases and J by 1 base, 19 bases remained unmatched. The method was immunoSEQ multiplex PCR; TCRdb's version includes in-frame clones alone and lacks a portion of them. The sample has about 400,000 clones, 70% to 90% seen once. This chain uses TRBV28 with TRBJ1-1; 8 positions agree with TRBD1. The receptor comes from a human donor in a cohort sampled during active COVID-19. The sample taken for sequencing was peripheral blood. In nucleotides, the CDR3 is TGTGCCAGCAGGAAGTTTGGCCAGGGGGCGCAATCCAAGAACACTGAAGCTTTCTTT. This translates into CASRKFGQGAQSKNTEAFF.